The present T cell receptor beta chain was sequenced within a study of T cell responses to AZD1222 COVID-19 vaccine. This clone was counted between two and nine times. As yet, its antigen is unknown. TCRdb keeps only in-frame clones here, not all; method: immunoSEQ multiplex PCR. The sample lists 150,000 to 200,000 clones, approximately 90% seen once, with less than 1.5% in the top ten. Study results and caveats: Most donors were white British and more were female, and clonal diversity was possibly underestimated. Repertoires in all cases were sampled only once the peak T cell response had passed. At baseline, just a handful of AZD1222 recipients tested seropositive. Targets within unmutated variant regions were reportedly found for nearly half of spike-specific TCRs.

Germline assignment: CDR1 ENHRY and CDR2 SYGVKD. V was trimmed by 2 bases and J by 0 bases, leaving 8 bases between them. The CDR3 extends over 15 amino acids. This clonotype was obtained from an adult who received the AZD1222 COVID-19 vaccine. The V and J genes are TRBV10-3 and TRBJ2-4; no clear D. Sample: peripheral blood, taken 28 days after the second AZD1222 dose. As DNA, the CDR3 is TGTGCCATCAGTGAGGAGCTCCTAGCCAAAAACATTCAGTACTTC. Protein: CAISEELLAKNIQYF.